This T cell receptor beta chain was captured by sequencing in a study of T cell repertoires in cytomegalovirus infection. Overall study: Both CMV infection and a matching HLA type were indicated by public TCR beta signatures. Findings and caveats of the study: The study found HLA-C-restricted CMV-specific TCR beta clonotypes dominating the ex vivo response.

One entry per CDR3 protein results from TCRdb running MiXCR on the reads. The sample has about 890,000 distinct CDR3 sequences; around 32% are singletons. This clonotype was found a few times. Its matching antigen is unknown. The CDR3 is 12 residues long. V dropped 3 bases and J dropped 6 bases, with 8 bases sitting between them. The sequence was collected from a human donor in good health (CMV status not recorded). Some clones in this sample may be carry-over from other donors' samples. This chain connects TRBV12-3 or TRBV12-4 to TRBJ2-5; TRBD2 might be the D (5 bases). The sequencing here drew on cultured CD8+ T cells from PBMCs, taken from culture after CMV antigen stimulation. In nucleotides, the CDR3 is TGTGCCAGCAGTTTCAGCGGACAGACCCAGTACTTC. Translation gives CASSFSGQTQYF.